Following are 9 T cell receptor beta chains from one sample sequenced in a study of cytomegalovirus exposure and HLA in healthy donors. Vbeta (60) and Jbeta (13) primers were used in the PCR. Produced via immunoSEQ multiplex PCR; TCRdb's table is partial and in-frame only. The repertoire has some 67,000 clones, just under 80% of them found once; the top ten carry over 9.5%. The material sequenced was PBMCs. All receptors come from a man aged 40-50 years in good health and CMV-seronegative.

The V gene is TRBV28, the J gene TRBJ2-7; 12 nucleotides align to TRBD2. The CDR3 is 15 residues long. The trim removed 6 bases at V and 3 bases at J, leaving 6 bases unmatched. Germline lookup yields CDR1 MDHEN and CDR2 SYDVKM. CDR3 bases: TGTGCCAGCAGCCCTACTAGCGGGGGGATCTACGAGCAGTACTTC. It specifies CASSPTSGGIYEQYF.

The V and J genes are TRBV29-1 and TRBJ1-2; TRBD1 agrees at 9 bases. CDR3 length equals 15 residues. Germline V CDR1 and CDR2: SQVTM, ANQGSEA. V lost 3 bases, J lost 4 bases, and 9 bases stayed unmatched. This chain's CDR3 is CSVERQGVLVYGYTF. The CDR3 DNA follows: TGCAGCGTTGAGAGACAGGGGGTTTTGGTCTATGGCTACACCTTC.

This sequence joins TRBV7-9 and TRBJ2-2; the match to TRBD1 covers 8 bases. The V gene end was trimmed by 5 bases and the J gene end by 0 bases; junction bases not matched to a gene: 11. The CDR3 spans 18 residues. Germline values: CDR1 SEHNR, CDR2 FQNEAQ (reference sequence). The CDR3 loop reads CASSGAPPGQANTGELFF. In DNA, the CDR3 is TGTGCCAGCAGCGGGGCCCCCCCGGGACAGGCGAACACCGGGGAGCTGTTTTTT.

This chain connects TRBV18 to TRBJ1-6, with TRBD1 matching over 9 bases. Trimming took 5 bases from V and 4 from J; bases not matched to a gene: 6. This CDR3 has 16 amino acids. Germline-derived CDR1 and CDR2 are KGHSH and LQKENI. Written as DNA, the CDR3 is TGTGCCAGCTCAGTGACAGGGGGGATTTATAATTCACCCCTCCACTTT. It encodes CASSVTGGIYNSPLHF.

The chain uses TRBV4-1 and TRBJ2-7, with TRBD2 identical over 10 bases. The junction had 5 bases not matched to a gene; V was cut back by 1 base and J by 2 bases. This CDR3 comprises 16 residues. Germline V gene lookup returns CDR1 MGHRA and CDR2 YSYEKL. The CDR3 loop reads CASSQGGLAGAYEQYF. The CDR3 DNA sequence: TGCGCCAGCAGCCAAGGGGGGCTAGCGGGGGCCTACGAGCAGTACTTC.

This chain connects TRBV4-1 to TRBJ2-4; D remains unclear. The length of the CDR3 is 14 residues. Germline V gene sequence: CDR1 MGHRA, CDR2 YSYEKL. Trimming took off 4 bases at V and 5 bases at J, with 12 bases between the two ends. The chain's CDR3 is CASSPILRENIQYF. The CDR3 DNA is TGCGCCAGCAGCCCTATCCTCCGGGAAAACATTCAGTACTTC.

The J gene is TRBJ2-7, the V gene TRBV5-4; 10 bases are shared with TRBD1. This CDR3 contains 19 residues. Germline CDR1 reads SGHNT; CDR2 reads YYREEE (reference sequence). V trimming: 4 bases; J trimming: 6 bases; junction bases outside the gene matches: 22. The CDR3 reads CASSLDRRPPGQGFSEQYF. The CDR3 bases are TGTGCCAGCAGCCTGGATCGCCGACCTCCGGGACAGGGGTTCAGCGAGCAGTACTTC.

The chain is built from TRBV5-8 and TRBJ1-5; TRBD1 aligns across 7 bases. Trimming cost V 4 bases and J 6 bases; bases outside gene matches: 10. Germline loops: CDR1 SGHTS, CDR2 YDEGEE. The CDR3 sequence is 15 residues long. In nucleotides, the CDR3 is TGTGCCAGCAGCCGTGACAGGGTCGGCATTCAGCCCCAGCATTTT. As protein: CASSRDRVGIQPQHF.

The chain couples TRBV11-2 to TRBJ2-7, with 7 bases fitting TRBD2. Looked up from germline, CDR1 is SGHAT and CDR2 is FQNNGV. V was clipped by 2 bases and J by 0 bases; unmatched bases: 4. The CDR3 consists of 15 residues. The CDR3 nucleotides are TGTGCCAGCAGCTTACACGGGGGGACCTCCTACGAGCAGTACTTC. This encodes CASSLHGGTSYEQYF.